Described below is a single TCR beta chain sequence and its context. Its target is unknown. The data were obtained in a study of cytomegalovirus exposure and HLA in healthy donors. Whole-study results and caveats: According to a subsequent analysis, TCR clusters identified in the first cohort showed a tendency to co-occur across the approximately 110 validation repertoires.

The germline CDR1 and CDR2 sequences are SGHRS and YFSETQ. The V and J ends lost 5 bases and 1 base, in that order; junction bases with no gene match: 8. The CDR3 runs to 15 residues. The method was immunoSEQ multiplex PCR; TCRdb's version includes in-frame clones alone and lacks a portion of them. The sample records about 56,000 clones, 85% to 95% being singletons. What was sequenced was PBMCs. The rearrangement uses TRBV5-1 and TRBJ2-5; 7 bases agree with TRBD1. This clonotype was sampled from a young woman in good health and CMV-seropositive. The CDR3 sequence: CASSWPQGVQETQYF. CDR3 sequence (DNA): TGCGCCAGCAGTTGGCCCCAGGGGGTCCAAGAGACCCAGTACTTC. The variable domain in full, completed from reference TRBV5-1 and TRBJ2-5, reads KAGVTQTPRYLIKTRGQQVTLSCSPISGHRSVSWYQQTPGQGLQFLFEYFSETQRNKGNFPGRFSGRQFSNSRSEMNVSTLELGDSALYLCASSWPQGVQETQYFGPGTRLLVL.